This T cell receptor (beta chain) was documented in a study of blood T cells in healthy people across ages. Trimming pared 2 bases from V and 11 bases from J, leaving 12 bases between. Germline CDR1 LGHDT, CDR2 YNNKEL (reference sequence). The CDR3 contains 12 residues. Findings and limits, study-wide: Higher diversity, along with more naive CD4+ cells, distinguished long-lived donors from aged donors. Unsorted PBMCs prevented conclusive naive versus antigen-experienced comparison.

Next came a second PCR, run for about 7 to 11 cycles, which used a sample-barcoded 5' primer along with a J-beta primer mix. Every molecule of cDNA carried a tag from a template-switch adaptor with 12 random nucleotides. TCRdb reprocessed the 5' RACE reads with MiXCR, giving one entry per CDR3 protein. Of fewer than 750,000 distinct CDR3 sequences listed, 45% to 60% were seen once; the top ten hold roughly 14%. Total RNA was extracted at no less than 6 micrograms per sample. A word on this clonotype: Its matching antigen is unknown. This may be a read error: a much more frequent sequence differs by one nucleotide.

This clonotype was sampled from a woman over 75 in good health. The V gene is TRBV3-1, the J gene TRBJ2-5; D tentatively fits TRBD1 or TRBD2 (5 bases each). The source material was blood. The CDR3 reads CASSQNTREQYF. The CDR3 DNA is TGTGCCAGCAGCCAAAATACCAGGGAGCAGTACTTC.